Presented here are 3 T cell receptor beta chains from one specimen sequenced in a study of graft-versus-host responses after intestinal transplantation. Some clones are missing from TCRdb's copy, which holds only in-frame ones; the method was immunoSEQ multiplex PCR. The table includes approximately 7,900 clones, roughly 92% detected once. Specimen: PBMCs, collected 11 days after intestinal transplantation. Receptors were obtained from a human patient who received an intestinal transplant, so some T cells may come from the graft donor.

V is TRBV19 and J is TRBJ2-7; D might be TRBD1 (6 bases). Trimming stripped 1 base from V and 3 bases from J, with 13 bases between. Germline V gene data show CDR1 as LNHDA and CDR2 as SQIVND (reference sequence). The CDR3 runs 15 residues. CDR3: CASSIGRTAIYEQYF. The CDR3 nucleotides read TGTGCCAGTAGTATAGGGCGGACAGCTATCTACGAGCAGTACTTC.

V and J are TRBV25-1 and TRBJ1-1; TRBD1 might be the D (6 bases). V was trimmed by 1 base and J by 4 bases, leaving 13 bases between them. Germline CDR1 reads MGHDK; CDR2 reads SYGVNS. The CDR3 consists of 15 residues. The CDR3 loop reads CASSEWGEGGTEAFF. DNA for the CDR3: TGTGCCAGCAGTGAATGGGGAGAAGGGGGCACTGAAGCTTTCTTT. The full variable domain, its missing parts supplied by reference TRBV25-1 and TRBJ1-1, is EADIYQTPRYLVIGTGKKITLECSQTMGHDKMYWYQQDPGMELHLIHYSYGVNSTEKGDLSSESTVSRIRTEHFPLTLESARPSHTSQYLCASSEWGEGGTEAFFGQGTRLTVV.

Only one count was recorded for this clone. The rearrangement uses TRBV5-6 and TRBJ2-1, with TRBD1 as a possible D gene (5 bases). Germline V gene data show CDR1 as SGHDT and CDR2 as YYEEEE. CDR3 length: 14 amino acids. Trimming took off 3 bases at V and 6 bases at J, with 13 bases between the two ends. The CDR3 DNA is TGTGCCAGCAGCTGGACCGCCAGGGTCAATGAGCAGTTCTTC. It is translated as CASSWTARVNEQFF.